The rows below give T cell receptor beta chains drawn from one sample of a study of blood T cell repertoires in COVID-19. Measured with immunoSEQ multiplex PCR; TCRdb has only the in-frame clones, and not every one. This sample has over 150,000 clones; 70% to 90% occur once, and the top ten carry over 15%. The sequenced sample was peripheral blood. The receptors were sampled from a man aged 50 to 59 with COVID-19, enrolled during active disease. The CDR3 runs from the conserved cysteine through the conserved F or W. A D gene is named only where the DNA matches it firmly. Some rows have no size entry. The others give once, few or many, or a class for an expanded clone.

D gene	V gene	J gene	clone size	CDR3 DNA	CDR3 protein
.	TRBV7-2	TRBJ1-2	.	TGTGCCAGCAGCTTTACAGGAAACTATGGCTACACCTTC	CASSFTGNYGYTF
.	TRBV5-1	TRBJ2-6	many	TGCGCCAGCGGGGAGGTTAGTGGGGCCAACGTCCTGACTTTC	CASGEVSGANVLTF
TRBD2	TRBV7-6	TRBJ2-1	.	TGTGCCAGCAGCTCCACTAGCGGGGAAACCTACAATGAGCAGTTCTTC	CASSSTSGETYNEQFF
TRBD2	TRBV4-2	TRBJ2-1	once	TGTGCCAGCAGCCAAGAGGGACTAGCGGGAGATCATGAGCAGTTCTTC	CASSQEGLAGDHEQFF
TRBD1	TRBV19	TRBJ1-2	.	TGTGCCAGTAGTCCCACCGGGCAGGGGGTGGATGGCTACACCTTC	CASSPTGQGVDGYTF
TRBD2	TRBV7-9	TRBJ2-3	few	TGTGCCAGCCGGCGGGAGAGCACAGATACGCAGTATTTT	CASRRESTDTQYF
TRBD2	TRBV7-2	TRBJ2-3	.	TGTGCCAGCAGCTTGCTAGCGGGAGGAGTGAGCACAGATACGCAGTATTTT	CASSLLAGGVSTDTQYF
.	TRBV11-2	TRBJ2-2	.	TGTGCCAGCAGCTTAGCGGGAGCCGGGGAGCTGTTTTTT	CASSLAGAGELFF
.	TRBV5-1	TRBJ2-7	.	TGCGCCAGCAGCTGGGGGCCAGCCTCCTACGAGCAGTACTTC	CASSWGPASYEQYF
.	TRBV28	TRBJ1-3	.	TGTGCCAGCTGCCGGACAGTCCCGGTGGACACCATATATTTT	CASCRTVPVDTIYF
.	TRBV29-1	TRBJ1-6	.	TGCAGGGAGCCAGATTCACCCCTCCACTTT	CREPDSPLHF
TRBD2	TRBV27	TRBJ2-7	.	TGTGCCAGCAGCAGAACACTGGCTAGCGGGTTGTACGAGCAGTACTTC	CASSRTLASGLYEQYF
TRBD2	TRBV3-1/TRBV3-2	TRBJ2-1	.	TGTGCCAGCAGCGACCCGGGACTAGCGGGAGGAAGCTCCTACAATGAGCAGTTCTTC	CASSDPGLAGGSSYNEQFF
.	TRBV6-4	TRBJ2-7	.	TGTGCCAGCAAAGAAGAGGACAGACCCTACGAGCAGTACTTC	CASKEEDRPYEQYF
TRBD2	TRBV19	TRBJ2-7	.	TGTGCCAGTAGTCTCGGACTAGCAACCTACGAGCAGTACTTC	CASSLGLATYEQYF
.	TRBV18	TRBJ1-1	.	TGTGCCAGCTCACCACCTGGGGCAACTGAAGCTTTCTTT	CASSPPGATEAFF
TRBD1	TRBV27	TRBJ2-7	.	TGTGCCAGCAGATGGGACAGGGTAGGCTCCGAGCAGTACTTC	CASRWDRVGSEQYF
.	TRBV5-6	TRBJ2-5	.	TGTGCCAGCAGCCCGGATAGCCTTCCCGAGACCCAGTACTTC	CASSPDSLPETQYF
.	TRBV7-9	TRBJ2-3	many	TGTGCCAGCAGCTTAGTGTCTAGCACAGATACGCAGTATTTT	CASSLVSSTDTQYF
.	TRBV11-3	TRBJ2-3	.	TGTGCCAGCAGCCCCGGCGGTAGCACAGATACGCAGTATTTT	CASSPGGSTDTQYF
.	TRBV19	TRBJ2-2	once	TGTGCCAGTAGTCCCGCAGATCCCGGGGAGCTGTTTTTT	CASSPADPGELFF
.	TRBV3-1/TRBV3-2	TRBJ2-5	.	TGTGCCAGCAGCCACATATTAACTAGAGGAGAGACCCAGTACTTC	CASSHILTRGETQYF
TRBD1	TRBV24-1	TRBJ2-7	.	TGTGCCACCAGTGATTCCGGGACAGGGGGGTACGAGCAGTACTTC	CATSDSGTGGYEQYF
.	TRBV2	TRBJ2-2	.	TGTGCCAGCAGTGAAGCGGGGGCCCTTTACGGGGAGCTGTTTTTT	CASSEAGALYGELFF
TRBD1	TRBV7-6	TRBJ2-3	.	TGTGCCAGCAGCGGGACAGGAAGTTGGGGAGATACGCAGTATTTT	CASSGTGSWGDTQYF
.	TRBV5-8	TRBJ1-3	.	TGTGCCAGCAGCTTGGCGAGCCCTGGAAACACCATATATTTT	CASSLASPGNTIYF
.	TRBV5-5	TRBJ2-5	.	TGTGCCAGCAGCCGAACAGGAGACGAGACCCAGTACTTC	CASSRTGDETQYF
.	TRBV19	TRBJ1-1	.	TGTGCCAGTAGTATAGGGCAGATGAACACTGAAGCTTTCTTT	CASSIGQMNTEAFF
TRBD1	TRBV6-2/TRBV6-3	TRBJ1-5	.	TGTGCCAGCAGCCAAGCACAGGGGGCGTTCGGTCAGCCCCAGCATTTT	CASSQAQGAFGQPQHF
.	TRBV2	TRBJ2-7	.	TGTGCCAGCAGTGAGAGGGACGAGCAGTACTTC	CASSERDEQYF
.	TRBV7-2	TRBJ2-3	.	TGTGCCAGCAGATCCACTGCTAGAGGCAGCACAGATACGCAGTATTTT	CASRSTARGSTDTQYF
.	TRBV7-9	TRBJ2-5	.	TGTGCCAGCAGCCGCCTGGGCGGGGCGGCTTTAGAGACCCAGTACTTC	CASSRLGGAALETQYF
.	TRBV11-2	TRBJ2-5	once	TGTGCCAGCAGCTTAAGAGGCGGGGAACAAGAGACCCAGTACTTC	CASSLRGGEQETQYF
TRBD1	TRBV7-6	TRBJ1-1	.	TGTGCCAGCAGCTTACAGGGGGACACTGAAGCTTTCTTT	CASSLQGDTEAFF
.	TRBV3-1/TRBV3-2	TRBJ2-5	.	TGTGCCAGCAGCCAAGGTAGGGACTCCGGGGCGAACCAGTACTTC	CASSQGRDSGANQYF
TRBD1	TRBV24-1	TRBJ1-1	.	TGTGCCACCAGCGACAGGGTATTGAACACTGAAGCTTTCTTT	CATSDRVLNTEAFF
.	TRBV14	TRBJ2-7	.	TGTGCCAGCAGCCAAGTTCTCTACGAGCAGTACTTC	CASSQVLYEQYF
.	TRBV19	TRBJ2-1	.	TGTGCCAGTAGTAGGACAGAGACCTACAATGAGCAGTTCTTC	CASSRTETYNEQFF
.	TRBV18	TRBJ1-2	.	TGTGCCAGCTCCCACCGGGAGGTATACAGGGACAATGGCTACACCTTC	CASSHREVYRDNGYTF
.	TRBV28	TRBJ2-5	.	TGTGCCAGCAAAGACAGGAGAGAGACCCAGTACTTC	CASKDRRETQYF
TRBD1	TRBV18	TRBJ1-4	.	TGTGCCAGCTCACCAGGGACAGGGCTCAACAATAATGAAAAACTGTTTTTT	CASSPGTGLNNNEKLFF
.	TRBV7-8	TRBJ1-3	.	TGTGCCAGCAGCAACCAGCACAGGGCTGGAAACACCATATATTTT	CASSNQHRAGNTIYF
TRBD1	TRBV11-3	TRBJ2-7	.	TGTGCCAGCAGCGGGGGCGGGACAGGGCCCTACGAGCAGTACTTC	CASSGGGTGPYEQYF
.	TRBV27	TRBJ2-3	.	TGTGCCAGCAGACGGACTAACACAGATACGCAGTATTTT	CASRRTNTDTQYF